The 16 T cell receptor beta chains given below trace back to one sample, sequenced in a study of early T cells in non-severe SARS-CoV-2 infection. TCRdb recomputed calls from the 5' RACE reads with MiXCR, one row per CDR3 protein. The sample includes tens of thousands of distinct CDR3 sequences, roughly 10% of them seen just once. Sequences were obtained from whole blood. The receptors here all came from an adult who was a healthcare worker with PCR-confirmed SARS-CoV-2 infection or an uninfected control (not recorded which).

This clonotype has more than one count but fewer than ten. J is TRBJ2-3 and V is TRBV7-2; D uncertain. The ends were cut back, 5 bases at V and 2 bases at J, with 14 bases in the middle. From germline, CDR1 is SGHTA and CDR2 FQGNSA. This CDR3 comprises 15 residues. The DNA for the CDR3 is TGTGCCAGCAGCCCGGGTCTCGCTAACACAGATACGCAGTATTTT. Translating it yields CASSPGLANTDTQYF.

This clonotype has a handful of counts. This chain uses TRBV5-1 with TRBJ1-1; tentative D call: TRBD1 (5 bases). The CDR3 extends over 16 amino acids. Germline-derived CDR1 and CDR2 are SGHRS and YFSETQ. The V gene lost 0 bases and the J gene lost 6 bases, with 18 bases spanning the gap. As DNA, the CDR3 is TGCGCCAGCAGCTTGGGGGACGCTCACGGGATCGCTGAAGCTTTCTTT. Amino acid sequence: CASSLGDAHGIAEAFF. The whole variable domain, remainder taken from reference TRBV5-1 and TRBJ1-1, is KAGVTQTPRYLIKTRGQQVTLSCSPISGHRSVSWYQQTPGQGLQFLFEYFSETQRNKGNFPGRFSGRQFSNSRSEMNVSTLELGDSALYLCASSLGDAHGIAEAFFGQGTRLTVV.

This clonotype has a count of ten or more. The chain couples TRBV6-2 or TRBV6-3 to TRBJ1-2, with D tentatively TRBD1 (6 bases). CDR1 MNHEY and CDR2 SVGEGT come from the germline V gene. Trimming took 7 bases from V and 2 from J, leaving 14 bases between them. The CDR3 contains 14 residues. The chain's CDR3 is CASTNDGTNYGYTF. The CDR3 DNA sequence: TGTGCCAGCACCAACGACGGGACAAACTATGGCTACACCTTC.

Written as DNA, the CDR3 is TGTGCCAGCAGCCCGACTAGCGGCTCCTACGAGCAGTACTTC. Translating gives CASSPTSGSYEQYF. The gene calls are TRBV12-3 or TRBV12-4 and TRBJ2-7; 9 bases match TRBD2. The CDR3 covers 14 residues. V trimming: 6 bases; J trimming: 0 bases; junction bases outside the gene matches: 3.

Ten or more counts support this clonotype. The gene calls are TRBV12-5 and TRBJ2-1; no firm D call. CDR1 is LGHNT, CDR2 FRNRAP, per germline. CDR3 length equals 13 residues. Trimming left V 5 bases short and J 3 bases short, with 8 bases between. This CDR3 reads CASGGNYYNEQFF. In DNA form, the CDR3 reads TGTGCTAGTGGTGGAAACTACTACAATGAGCAGTTCTTC.

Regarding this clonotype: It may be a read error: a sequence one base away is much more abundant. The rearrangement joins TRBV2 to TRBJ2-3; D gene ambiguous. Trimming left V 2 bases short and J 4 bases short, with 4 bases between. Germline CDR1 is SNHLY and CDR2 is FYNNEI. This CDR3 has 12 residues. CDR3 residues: CASSERADTQYF. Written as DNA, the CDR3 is TGTGCCAGCAGTGAAAGGGCAGATACGCAGTATTTT.

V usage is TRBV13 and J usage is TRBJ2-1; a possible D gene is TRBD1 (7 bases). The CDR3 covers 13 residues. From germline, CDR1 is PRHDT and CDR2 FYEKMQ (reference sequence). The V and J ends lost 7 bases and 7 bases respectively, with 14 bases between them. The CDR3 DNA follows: TGTGCCAGCACTCAGGGGGGTACTAATGAGCAGTTCTTC. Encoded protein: CASTQGGTNEQFF.

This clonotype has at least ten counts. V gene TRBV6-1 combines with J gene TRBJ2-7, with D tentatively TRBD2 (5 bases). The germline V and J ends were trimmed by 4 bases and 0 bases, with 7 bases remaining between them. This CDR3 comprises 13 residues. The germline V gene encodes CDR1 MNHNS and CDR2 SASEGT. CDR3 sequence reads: CASSARDSYEQYF. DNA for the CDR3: TGTGCCAGCAGTGCTCGGGACTCCTACGAGCAGTACTTC.

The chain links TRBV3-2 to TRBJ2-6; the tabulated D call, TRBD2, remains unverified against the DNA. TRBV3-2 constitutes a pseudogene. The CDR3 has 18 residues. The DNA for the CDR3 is TGTGCCAGCAGCCAAGGTCTTAGCGGGAGAACTGGGGCCAACGTCCTGACTTTC. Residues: CASSQGLSGRTGANVLTF.

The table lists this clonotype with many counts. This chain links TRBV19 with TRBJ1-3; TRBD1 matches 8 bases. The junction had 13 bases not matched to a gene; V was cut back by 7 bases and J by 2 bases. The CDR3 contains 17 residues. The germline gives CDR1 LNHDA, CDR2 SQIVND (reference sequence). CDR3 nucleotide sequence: TGTGCCAGTACCTCATTCGGGACAGGAGGCGCTGGAAACACCATATATTTT. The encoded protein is CASTSFGTGGAGNTIYF.

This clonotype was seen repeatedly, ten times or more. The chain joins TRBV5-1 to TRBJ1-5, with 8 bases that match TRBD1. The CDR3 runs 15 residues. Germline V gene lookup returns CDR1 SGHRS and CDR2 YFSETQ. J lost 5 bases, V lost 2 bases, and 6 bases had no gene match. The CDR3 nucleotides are TGCGCCAGCAGCTTTTCAGGGGGCTCAGATCAGCCCCAGCATTTT. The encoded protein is CASSFSGGSDQPQHF.

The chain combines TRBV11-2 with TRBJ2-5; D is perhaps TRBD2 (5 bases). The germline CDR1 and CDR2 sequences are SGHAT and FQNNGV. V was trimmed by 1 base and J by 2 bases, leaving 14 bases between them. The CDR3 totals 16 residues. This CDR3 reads CASSLVVGAVQETQYF. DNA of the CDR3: TGTGCCAGCAGCTTAGTTGTGGGAGCGGTACAAGAGACCCAGTACTTC. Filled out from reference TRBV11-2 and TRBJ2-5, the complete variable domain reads EAGVAQSPRYKIIEKRQSVAFWCNPISGHATLYWYQQILGQGPKLLIQFQNNGVVDDSQLPKDRFSAERLKGVDSTLKIQPAKLEDSAVYLCASSLVVGAVQETQYFGPGTRLLVL.

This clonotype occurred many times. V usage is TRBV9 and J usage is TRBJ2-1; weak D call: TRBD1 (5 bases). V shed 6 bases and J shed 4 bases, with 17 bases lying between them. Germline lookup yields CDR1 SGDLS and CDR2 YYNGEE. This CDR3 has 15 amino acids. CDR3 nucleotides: TGTGCCAGCAACCCCCAGGGTACTTGGTACAATGAGCAGTTCTTC. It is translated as CASNPQGTWYNEQFF.

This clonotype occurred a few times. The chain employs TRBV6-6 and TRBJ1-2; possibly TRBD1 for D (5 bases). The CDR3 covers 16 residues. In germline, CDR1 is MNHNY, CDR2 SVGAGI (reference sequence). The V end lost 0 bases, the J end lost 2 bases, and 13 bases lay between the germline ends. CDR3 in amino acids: CASSYSPGLSNYGYTF. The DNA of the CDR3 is TGTGCCAGCAGTTACTCCCCGGGACTATCAAACTATGGCTACACCTTC.

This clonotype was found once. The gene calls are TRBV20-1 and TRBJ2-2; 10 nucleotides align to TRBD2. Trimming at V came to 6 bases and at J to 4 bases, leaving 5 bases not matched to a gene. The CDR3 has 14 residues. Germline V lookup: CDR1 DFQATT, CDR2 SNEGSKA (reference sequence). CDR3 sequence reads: CSAGASGSTGELFF. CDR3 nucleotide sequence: TGCAGTGCGGGAGCTAGCGGGAGCACCGGGGAGCTGTTTTTT.

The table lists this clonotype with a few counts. CDR3 in DNA: TGTGCCAGCAGCTTAGATCGGGTCGGGGAGCTGTTTTTT. It encodes CASSLDRVGELFF. The V and J genes are TRBV11-2 and TRBJ2-2; D is ambiguous. Germline CDR1 and CDR2: SGHAT and FQNNGV. Trimming removed 0 bases at V and 7 bases at J, with 6 bases between. The CDR3 is made up of 13 amino acids.